These 8 T cell receptor beta chains were sequenced from one sample in a study of blood T cell repertoires in COVID-19. Sequenced by immunoSEQ multiplex PCR; TCRdb stores in-frame clones only, minus some. The repertoire holds some 150,000 clones, with 80% as singletons. The source material was peripheral blood. Receptors originate from a man in his fifties or sixties with acute or convalescent COVID-19.

This chain connects TRBV27 to TRBJ2-7; TRBD2 agrees at 8 bases. This CDR3 has 14 amino acids. V dropped 5 bases and J dropped 2; count of bases not matched to a gene: 5. Germline loops: CDR1 MNHEY, CDR2 SMNVEV (reference sequence). The CDR3 loop is CASSRPGGPYEQYF. DNA for the CDR3: TGTGCCAGCAGTCGTCCGGGGGGGCCCTACGAGCAGTACTTC.

This clone was found a few times. The chain carries TRBV2 and TRBJ2-1; 7 nucleotides line up with TRBD2. Trimming cost V 3 bases and J 7 bases; bases outside gene matches: 6. The germline V gene encodes CDR1 SNHLY and CDR2 FYNNEI. CDR3 length: 14 residues. CDR3 in DNA: TGTGCCAGCAGTGACCCCCTAGCGGATAATGAGCAGTTCTTC. Translating gives CASSDPLADNEQFF.

The chain couples TRBV5-6 to TRBJ1-1, with TRBD1 matching over 7 bases. The ends lost 0 bases at V and 0 bases at J; junction bases unmatched: 2. Per the germline V gene, CDR1 is SGHDT and CDR2 is YYEEEE. The CDR3 consists of 15 residues. DNA of the CDR3: TGTGCCAGCAGCTTGGGGCAGGGGGTGAACACTGAAGCTTTCTTT. It is translated as CASSLGQGVNTEAFF.

The V and J genes are TRBV2 and TRBJ1-6, with TRBD1 matching 8 bases. The germline V gene has CDR1 SNHLY and CDR2 FYNNEI. CDR3 length: 15 amino acids. Trimming cost V 6 bases and J 7 bases; bases outside gene matches: 8. CDR3 nucleotide sequence: TGTGCCAGCAGCTATGACAGGGGCGTAAATTCACCCCTCCACTTT. It is translated as CASSYDRGVNSPLHF.

The chain recombines TRBV28 with TRBJ1-5, with 9 bases aligning to TRBD1. Germline-derived CDR1 and CDR2 are MDHEN and SYDVKM. The CDR3 has 12 amino acids. The junction had 2 bases not matched to a gene; V was cut back by 10 bases and J by 4 bases. In nucleotides, the CDR3 is TGTGCCATCGGGACAGGGAATCAGCCCCAGCATTTT. Its protein is CAIGTGNQPQHF.

The rearrangement links TRBV6-5 to TRBJ1-2; 9 bases are a match to TRBD1. The CDR3 runs 12 residues. The V segment lost 8 bases and the J segment 3 bases; nucleotides outside the gene matches: 1. CDR1 is MNHEY and CDR2 is SVGAGI in the germline V gene. CDR3 nucleotides: TGTGCCAGCGGGGACAGGGACTATGGCTACACCTTC. Translation: CASGDRDYGYTF.

The chain uses TRBV7-6 and TRBJ2-3; no clear D. The CDR3 spans 14 residues. The V end lost 5 bases, the J end lost 7 bases, and 16 bases lay between the germline ends. Per germline, CDR1 SGHVS and CDR2 FNYEAQ. The DNA for the CDR3 is TGTGCCAGCAGCCAAAACAGAGCACAGAATACGCAGTATTTT. This sequence encodes CASSQNRAQNTQYF.

The chain is built from TRBV18 and TRBJ1-3; 7 bases match TRBD1. Germline assignment: CDR1 KGHSH and CDR2 LQKENI. The CDR3 extends over 14 amino acids. V lost 3 bases and J lost 2; bases outside the gene matches: 1. CDR3 bases: TGTGCCAGCTCACCCGGGACAGCTGGAAACACCATATATTTT. Protein: CASSPGTAGNTIYF.